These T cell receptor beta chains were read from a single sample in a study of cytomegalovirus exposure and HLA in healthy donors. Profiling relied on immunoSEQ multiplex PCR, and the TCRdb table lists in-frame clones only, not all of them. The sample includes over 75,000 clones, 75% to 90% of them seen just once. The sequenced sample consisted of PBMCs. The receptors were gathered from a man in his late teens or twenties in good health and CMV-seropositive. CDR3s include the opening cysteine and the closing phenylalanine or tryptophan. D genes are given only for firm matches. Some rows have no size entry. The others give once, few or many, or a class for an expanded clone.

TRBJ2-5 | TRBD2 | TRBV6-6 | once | CASSSLPGGGETQYF | TGTGCCAGCAGTTCCCTCCCGGGAGGGGGGGAGACCCAGTACTTC
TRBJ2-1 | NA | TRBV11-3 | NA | CASSLDRAGYNEQFF | TGTGCCAGCAGCTTAGACAGGGCAGGGTACAATGAGCAGTTCTTC
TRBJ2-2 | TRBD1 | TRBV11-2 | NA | CASSAPKTGQLFF | TGTGCCAGCAGCGCGCCAAAGACAGGGCAGCTGTTTTTT
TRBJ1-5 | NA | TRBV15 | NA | CATSTDRNNQPQHF | TGTGCCACCAGCACAGACAGGAACAATCAGCCCCAGCATTTT
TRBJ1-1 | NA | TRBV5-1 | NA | CASSLQANTEAFF | TGCGCCAGCAGCCTACAGGCGAACACTGAAGCTTTCTTT
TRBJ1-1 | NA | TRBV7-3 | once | CASSPQENTEAFF | TGTGCCAGCAGTCCACAGGAAAACACTGAAGCTTTCTTT
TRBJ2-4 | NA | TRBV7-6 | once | CASTAKGSLAKNIQYF | TGTGCCAGCACCGCGAAGGGGTCCCTAGCCAAAAACATTCAGTACTTC
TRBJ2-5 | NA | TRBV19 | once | CASSIQGSGTQYF | TGTGCCAGTAGTATACAGGGGTCAGGGACCCAGTACTTC
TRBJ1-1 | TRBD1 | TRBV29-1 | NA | CSVGDRLNTEAFF | TGCAGCGTCGGGGACAGGCTGAACACTGAAGCTTTCTTT
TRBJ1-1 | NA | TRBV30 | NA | CAWSVAGNTEAFF | TGTGCCTGGAGTGTGGCAGGGAACACTGAAGCTTTCTTT
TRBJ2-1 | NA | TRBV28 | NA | CASSLPTRIDEQFF | TGTGCCAGCAGTTTACCTACTAGGATCGATGAGCAGTTCTTC
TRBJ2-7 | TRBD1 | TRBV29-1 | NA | CSVEGQGAYEQYF | TGCAGCGTTGAAGGCCAGGGGGCGTACGAGCAGTACTTC
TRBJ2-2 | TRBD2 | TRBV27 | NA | CASSLGTSGTPLRTGELFF | TGTGCCAGCAGTTTAGGGACTAGCGGGACCCCCCTGAGGACCGGGGAGCTGTTTTTT
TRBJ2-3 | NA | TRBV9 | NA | CASSVDLVTDTQYF | TGTGCCAGCAGCGTAGACCTAGTAACAGATACGCAGTATTTT
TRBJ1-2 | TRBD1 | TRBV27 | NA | CASSPRGQGAFGYTF | TGTGCCAGCAGTCCTCGGGGACAGGGGGCTTTTGGCTACACCTTC
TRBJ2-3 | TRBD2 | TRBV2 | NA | CASPAGVAADTQYF | TGTGCCAGCCCGGCGGGAGTTGCGGCAGATACGCAGTATTTT
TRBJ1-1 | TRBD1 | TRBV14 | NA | CASSPMDRTRATEAFF | TGTGCCAGCAGCCCCATGGACAGGACAAGGGCAACTGAAGCTTTCTTT
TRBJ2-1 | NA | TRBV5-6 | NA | CASSFLRNEQFF | TGTGCCAGCAGCTTTCTCCGCAATGAGCAGTTCTTC
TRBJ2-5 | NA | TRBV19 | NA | CASSMGQQETQYF | TGTGCCAGTAGTATGGGGCAGCAAGAGACCCAGTACTTC
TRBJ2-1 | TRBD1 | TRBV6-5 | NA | CASSKTGGYNEQFF | TGTGCCAGCAGTAAGACAGGGGGCTACAATGAGCAGTTCTTC
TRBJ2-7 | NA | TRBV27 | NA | CASRWAGQPDYEQYF | TGTGCCAGCAGGTGGGCCGGACAGCCGGACTACGAGCAGTACTTC
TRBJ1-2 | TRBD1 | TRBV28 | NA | CATAKDRVDGYTF | TGTGCCACCGCCAAGGACAGGGTTGATGGCTACACCTTC
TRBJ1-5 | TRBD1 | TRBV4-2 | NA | CASSQDWGQGGQPQHF | TGTGCCAGCAGCCAAGATTGGGGACAGGGCGGACAGCCCCAGCATTTT